This TCR beta chain is drawn from a study of blood T cells in healthy people across ages. In regard to this clonotype: Its antigen is still unknown.

This CDR3 has 14 residues. The germline gives CDR1 KGHDR, CDR2 SFDVKD. Then a second PCR, running about 6 to 12 cycles, was carried out with a sample-barcoded 5' primer and a J-beta primer mix. TCRdb processed the 5' RACE reads anew with MiXCR; each CDR3 protein has one entry. Of approximately 680,000 distinct CDR3 sequences listed, 32% are singletons. General study points: Researchers report that TCR beta diversity correlated strongly with naive T cell percentage. Because donor CMV status was unknown, expanded clonotype changes were possibly confounded.

Sample: blood. The TCR sequence derives from an elderly woman in good health. This chain joins TRBV24-1 and TRBJ2-4; possibly TRBD1 for D (6 bases). The DNA matches TRBJ2-7 better at its end, which makes the J call doubtful. The CDR3, as DNA: TGTGCCACCAGTGATACAGGGTCGGCCTACGAGCAGTACTTC. The encoded protein is CATSDTGSAYEQYF.